These 22 T cell receptor beta chains were all obtained from the same sample, sequenced in a study of breast tumors, draining lymph nodes, adjacent tissues. Breast cancer patients provided tissue from their axillary draining lymph nodes. TCRdb reprocessed the multiplex PCR reads with MiXCR, giving one entry per CDR3 protein. This table has about 270,000 distinct CDR3 sequences, around 30% appearing once. Sample: axillary lymph node tissue. Source of these receptors: a female donor with breast cancer. Some clones in this sample may be carry-over from other donors' samples.

The chain is built from TRBV19 and TRBJ2-5; D not resolved. V was clipped by 3 bases and J by 2 bases, with 7 bases between them. Germline loops: CDR1 LNHDA, CDR2 SQIVND (reference sequence). CDR3 length equals 13 residues. Here the CDR3 reads CASSMWAQETQYF. In DNA form, the CDR3 reads TGTGCCAGTAGTATGTGGGCACAAGAGACCCAGTACTTC.

This clonotype was counted many times. The chain employs TRBV7-8 and TRBJ2-7, with a tentative D call TRBD2 (7 bases). V lost 5 bases to trimming and J lost 3 bases, with 20 bases between them. This CDR3 has 16 amino acids. Germline values: CDR1 SGHVS, CDR2 FQNEAQ. The CDR3 DNA reads as TGTGCCAGCAGCACCAGGGGAGGGGAAAGTGGCTACGAGCAGTACTTC. Translated: CASSTRGGESGYEQYF.

A remark on this clonotype: A read error may explain this, as a much larger clone is one base away. The chain is built from TRBV6-5 and TRBJ1-2, with 7 bases matching TRBD1. The length of the CDR3 is 14 residues. CDR1 is MNHEY and CDR2 is SVGAGI in the germline V gene. The CDR3 nucleotides read TGTACCAGCATTAAGCAGGGCAGGGGGAATGGCTACACCTTC. It encodes CTSIKQGRGNGYTF.

The table lists this clonotype with many counts. The chain combines TRBV20-1 with TRBJ2-7, with 8 bases lining up with TRBD1. Losses at the gene ends were 2 bases for V and 4 bases for J; bases not matched to a gene: 1. This CDR3 contains 12 residues. CDR1 DFQATT and CDR2 SNEGSKA come from the germline V gene (reference sequence). The CDR3 is CSARQGAYEQYF. In nucleotides, the CDR3 is TGCAGTGCTAGACAGGGGGCTTACGAGCAGTACTTC.

This clonotype was counted at least ten times. This chain connects TRBV5-4 to TRBJ1-4, with 8 bases matching TRBD1. Unmatched junction bases numbered 9, after V lost 2 bases and J lost 3 bases. Germline V gene sequence: CDR1 SGHNT, CDR2 YYREEE (reference sequence). CDR3 length: 17 amino acids. The CDR3 bases are TGTGCCAGCAGCTTAATCGGACAGGGTTCAGCTAATGAAAAACTGTTTTTT. It translates to CASSLIGQGSANEKLFF.

In this sample, this clonotype turned up many times. The V call is TRBV6-5, the J call TRBJ2-1, with D perhaps matching TRBD1 or TRBD2 (6 bases each). CDR1 MNHEY and CDR2 SVGAGI come from the germline V gene. This CDR3 has 15 residues. Between the trimmed V and J ends, which lost 2 bases and 8 bases, there was a span of 16 bases. The CDR3 coding sequence is TGTGCCAGCAGTTACAACAGGGACTCCCTATATGAGCAGTTCTTC. Protein sequence: CASSYNRDSLYEQFF.

A remark on this clonotype: This may be a read error, as it is one base from a much larger clone. The chain links TRBV20-1 to TRBJ2-1, with unresolved D. CDR3 size: 15 residues. The germline CDR1 and CDR2 sequences are DFQATT and SNEGSKA (reference sequence). CDR3 DNA sequence: TGCAGTGCTAGAGGGACGACCGACTCCTACAATGAGCGGTTCTTC. Its translation is CSARGTTDSYNERFF.

The table lists this clonotype with many counts. J is TRBJ2-5 and V is TRBV20-1; TRBD2 aligns across 8 bases. V trimming: 5 bases; J trimming: 5 bases; junction bases outside the gene matches: 7. The germline gives CDR1 DFQATT, CDR2 SNEGSKA (reference sequence). The CDR3 has 13 residues. The CDR3 is CSAQREPRETQYF. As DNA, the CDR3 is TGCAGTGCTCAGCGGGAGCCCCGGGAGACCCAGTACTTC.

This clonotype was seen many times. A single base separates this from a much larger clone, so it may be a read error. This chain connects TRBV20-1 to TRBJ2-6, with a tentative D call TRBD1 (5 bases). The V gene's germline CDR1 is DFQATT and CDR2 SNEGSKA (reference sequence). The length of the CDR3 is 14 residues. As DNA, the CDR3 is TGCAGTGCGGCACAGAGCTCTGGGGCCACCGTCCTGACTTTC. It specifies CSAAQSSGATVLTF.

This clonotype was seen repeatedly, ten times or more. The chain has TRBV7-9 and TRBJ2-5; TRBD2 matches 7 bases. The CDR3 length is 14 residues. Germline V CDR1 and CDR2: SEHNR, FQNEAQ (reference sequence). V shed 2 bases, J shed 1 base, and the junction held 1 base outside the gene matches. For the CDR3, the DNA is TGTGCCAGCAGCTTATGGGAGGGCCAAGAGACCCAGTACTTC. Its protein product is CASSLWEGQETQYF.

Turning to this clonotype: A read error is possible here, since a much larger clone lies one base away. The chain couples TRBV5-5 to TRBJ2-1, with 7 bases that match TRBD2. The V gene's germline CDR1 is SGHKS and CDR2 YYEKEE (reference sequence). The CDR3 consists of 15 residues. The CDR3 sequence is CASSFGGRGYSEQFF. For the CDR3, the DNA is TGTGCCAGCAGCTTCGGGGGGAGAGGGTACAGTGAGCAGTTCTTC.

The DNA of the CDR3 is TGTGCCAGCAGCCTCGAGCCCCTCTCCTATAATTCACCCCTCCACTTT. Its translation is CASSLEPLSYNSPLHF. V and J are TRBV2 and TRBJ1-6; D not resolved. Germline V CDR1 and CDR2: SNHLY, FYNNEI. The CDR3 is made up of 16 amino acids. The V gene lost 6 bases and the J gene lost 0 bases, with 12 bases spanning the gap.

This clonotype was found many times. The rearrangement uses TRBV7-8 and TRBJ2-5, with D perhaps matching TRBD2 (6 bases). V was shortened by 1 base and J by 2 bases, with 8 bases between the two germline ends. Germline lookup yields CDR1 SGHVS and CDR2 FQNEAQ. CDR3 length: 14 residues. The CDR3 here is CASSLDGTQETQYF. The CDR3 DNA sequence: TGTGCCAGCAGCTTAGATGGGACTCAAGAGACCCAGTACTTC.

This clonotype was found a few times. A much larger clone is a single base away; this may be a read error. This chain links TRBV25-1 with TRBJ2-7, with 7 bases fitting TRBD2. The germline V gene encodes CDR1 MGHDK and CDR2 SYGVNS. This CDR3 region has 14 residues. CDR3 region: CASGEASGTYEQYF. CDR3 in DNA: TGTGCCAGCGGTGAGGCTAGCGGAACCTACGAGCAGTACTTC.

In this sample, this clonotype turned up many times. The chain links TRBV4-1 to TRBJ2-1; 10 nucleotides agree with TRBD1. Germline CDR1 reads MGHRA; CDR2 reads YSYEKL. Trimming cost V 3 bases and J 6 bases; bases outside gene matches: 11. The length of the CDR3 is 17 residues. CDR3 region: CASSHLRTGGKGNEQFF. The CDR3 region has the DNA TGCGCCAGCAGCCACCTCCGGACAGGGGGGAAGGGCAATGAGCAGTTCTTC.

This clonotype came up many times. The chain uses TRBV4-3 and TRBJ2-6; TRBD2 agrees at 14 bases. Germline lookup yields CDR1 LGHNA and CDR2 YSLEER. The CDR3 sequence is 21 residues long. With 1 base clipped from V and 0 bases from J, the junction kept 8 bases outside the gene matches. The CDR3 reads CASSQVQGLAGGVSGANVLTF. As DNA, the CDR3 is TGCGCCAGCAGCCAAGTTCAAGGACTAGCGGGAGGCGTCTCTGGGGCCAACGTCCTGACTTTC.

This clonotype was seen at least ten times. The chain uses TRBV29-1 and TRBJ1-2; D remains ambiguous. CDR3 size: 13 residues. V lost 4 bases and J lost 4, with 13 bases in between. CDR1 is SQVTM and CDR2 is ANQGSEA in the germline V gene. The CDR3 is CSVAGLEVYGYTF. The DNA for the CDR3 is TGCAGCGTTGCTGGGCTGGAGGTCTATGGCTACACCTTC.

With respect to this clonotype: A much larger clone lies one base from this, so it may be a read error. The rearrangement joins TRBV5-6 to TRBJ2-7; 7 nucleotides match TRBD1. V gave up 2 bases and J gave up 6 bases; unmatched junction bases: 5. There are 13 residues in the CDR3. Germline V CDR1 and CDR2: SGHDT, YYEEEE. DNA of the CDR3: TGTGCCAGCAGCTTAGAGACAGGGCGCGAGCAGTACTTC. It encodes CASSLETGREQYF.

This clonotype appeared many times. The V gene is TRBV9, the J gene TRBJ2-1; D gene uncertain. This CDR3 contains 13 residues. From germline, CDR1 is SGDLS and CDR2 YYNGEE. The V and J ends lost 0 bases and 10 bases respectively, with 11 bases between them. For the CDR3, the DNA is TGTGCCAGCAGCGTAGGGGTAATAGGCGAGCAGTTCTTC. Amino acids: CASSVGVIGEQFF.

This clonotype was seen repeatedly, ten times or more. The chain carries TRBV20-1 and TRBJ2-5; the match to TRBD2 covers 13 bases. The V segment lost 5 bases and the J segment 5 bases; nucleotides outside the gene matches: 8. Germline lookup yields CDR1 DFQATT and CDR2 SNEGSKA (reference sequence). The CDR3 spans 15 residues. The CDR3 DNA sequence: TGCAGTGCTGCACCGGGACTAGCGGGATCGGAGACCCAGTACTTC. Translated: CSAAPGLAGSETQYF.

Of note for this clonotype: The missing conserved phenylalanine or tryptophan at the end of this CDR3 makes a read error likely. This chain links TRBV18 with TRBJ1-2; a weak D match, TRBD1 (6 bases). Trimming left V 2 bases short and J 4 bases short, with 11 bases between. This CDR3 spans 14 amino acids. From germline, CDR1 is KGHSH and CDR2 LQKENI. CDR3 sequence (DNA): TGTGCCAGCTCACCATCAGGGGTGACCTATGGCTACACCCTC. Translated, it gives CASSPSGVTYGYTL.

This clonotype was seen a handful of times. The rearrangement links TRBV30 to TRBJ2-6; no reliable D call. V was pared by 1 base and J by 0 bases, with 10 bases between. The CDR3 sequence is 16 residues long. The germline V gene encodes CDR1 GTSNPN and CDR2 SVGIG (reference sequence). CDR3 sequence (DNA): TGTGCCTGGAGTGCTCCACTGGGCTCTGGGGCCAACGTCCTGACTTTC. It yields the protein CAWSAPLGSGANVLTF.